These 18 T cell receptor beta chains share one sample of origin, sequenced in a study of identical twins. TCRdb independently ran MiXCR on the 5' RACE reads; one entry per CDR3 protein. The sample includes around 1.7 million distinct CDR3 sequences, about 30% of them seen just once. Source material: cord blood. These receptors were collected from a newborn girl in good health.

This clonotype showed up just a few times. This sequence joins TRBV2 and TRBJ1-2; tentatively, D is TRBD1 (5 bases). The germline CDR1 and CDR2 sequences are SNHLY and FYNNEI. Between the trimmed V and J ends, which lost 2 bases and 1 base, there was a span of 14 bases. The CDR3 is made up of 16 amino acids. CDR3 in amino acids: CASSETGLALNYGYTF. DNA of the CDR3: TGTGCCAGCAGTGAAACGGGGCTAGCCCTTAACTATGGCTACACCTTC.

This rearrangement joins TRBV20-1 to TRBJ2-1; 12 nucleotides match TRBD2. The CDR3 runs 15 residues. V lost 3 bases, J lost 5 bases, and 5 bases stayed unmatched. The germline CDR1 and CDR2 sequences are DFQATT and SNEGSKA (reference sequence). Written as DNA, the CDR3 is TGCAGTGCTAGGGGGGCTAGCGGGAGGGACAATGAGCAGTTCTTC. Protein product: CSARGASGRDNEQFF.

This clonotype has just a few counts. At one of its ends the junction is not consistent with the germline gene, which may arise from a read error. This sequence joins TRBV10-3 and TRBJ2-1, with 10 positions matching TRBD2. Germline V gene data show CDR1 as ENHRY and CDR2 as SYGVKD. CDR3 length equals 18 residues. The CDR3 protein is CAVSEFLAGAGSYNEQFF. The CDR3 bases are TGTGCCGTCAGTGAATTCCTAGCGGGAGCGGGTTCCTACAATGAGCAGTTCTTC.

The chain is built from TRBV5-4 and TRBJ2-7; a weak D match, TRBD2 (7 bases). The V end lost 4 bases, the J end lost 2 bases, and 16 bases lay between the germline ends. Germline V gives CDR1 SGHNT, CDR2 YYREEE (reference sequence). The CDR3 runs 15 residues. CDR3 nucleotide sequence: TGTGCCAGCAGCCCCGGGGGGCTAGCAACCTACGAGCAGTACTTC. This gives the protein CASSPGGLATYEQYF.

The chain joins TRBV4-2 to TRBJ1-1; D is undetermined. The CDR3 has 12 residues. CDR1 is LGHNA and CDR2 is YNFKEQ in the germline V gene. Deletions cut 6 bases from V and 5 bases from J, with 10 bases between. CDR3 in DNA: TGTGCCAGCAGATCGGGTCGGACTGAAGCTTTCTTT. It translates to CASRSGRTEAFF.

The rearrangement uses TRBV7-2 and TRBJ2-1; TRBD2 aligns across 9 bases. J was trimmed by 10 bases and V by 5 bases; bases with no gene match: 3. CDR3 length: 12 residues. The germline V gene has CDR1 SGHTA and CDR2 FQGNSA. DNA for the CDR3: TGTGCCAGCAGCCCTAGCGGGATGGAGCAGTTCTTC. Protein product: CASSPSGMEQFF.

The chain has TRBV6-6 and TRBJ1-4; no clear D gene. The germline V and J ends were trimmed by 5 bases and 8 bases, with 15 bases remaining between them. Per germline, CDR1 MNHNY and CDR2 SVGAGI (reference sequence). This CDR3 is 14 amino acids long. CDR3 protein: CASSPSRVQEKLFF. CDR3 sequence (DNA): TGTGCCAGCAGTCCCTCGAGGGTACAAGAAAAACTGTTTTTT.

CDR3 in amino acids: CSASGQGGFYEQYF. The CDR3 DNA sequence: TGCAGTGCTAGCGGACAGGGGGGATTCTACGAGCAGTACTTC. The V and J genes are TRBV20-1 and TRBJ2-7, with 10 bases that match TRBD1. This CDR3 is built from 14 residues. The V gene end was trimmed by 3 bases and the J gene end by 3 bases; junction bases not matched to a gene: 5. The germline CDR1 and CDR2 sequences are DFQATT and SNEGSKA (reference sequence).

The chain has TRBV25-1 and TRBJ2-2, with 12 bases matching TRBD2. V lost 3 bases, J lost 5 bases, and 4 bases stayed unmatched. The CDR3 runs to 16 residues. Germline V gene lookup returns CDR1 MGHDK and CDR2 SYGVNS. The CDR3 DNA follows: TGTGCCAGCAGTGATCCCGGGACTAGCGGGACCGGGGAGCTGTTTTTT. This translates into CASSDPGTSGTGELFF.

The chain uses TRBV27 and TRBJ1-6; TRBD1 matches at 7 bases. V lost 5 bases to trimming and J lost 6 bases; unmatched junction nucleotides: 16. This CDR3 is 18 amino acids long. Per germline, CDR1 MNHEY and CDR2 SMNVEV (reference sequence). DNA for the CDR3: TGTGCCAGCAGTCTCGACAGGTGGACAGGTGGAGGTAATTCACCCCTCCACTTT. It translates to CASSLDRWTGGGNSPLHF.

V gene TRBV3-1 combines with J gene TRBJ2-7; D unresolved. Germline V lookup: CDR1 LGHDT, CDR2 YNNKEL (reference sequence). Trimming pared 0 bases from V and 2 bases from J, leaving 11 bases between. The CDR3 runs 15 residues. The CDR3 nucleotides are TGTGCCAGCAGCCAAGATTCCACCCCTCCCTACGAGCAGTACTTC. Encoded protein: CASSQDSTPPYEQYF.

J is TRBJ2-1 and V is TRBV12-3 or TRBV12-4; 9 positions match TRBD1. This CDR3 is 13 amino acids long. The trim removed 10 bases at V and 13 bases at J, leaving 14 bases unmatched. DNA of the CDR3: TGTGCCACCTCGGACAGGGGTCAGGAGACCCAGTTCTTC. It encodes CATSDRGQETQFF.

In its sample, this clonotype was seen a few times. V gene TRBV20-1 combines with J gene TRBJ2-7; 7 bases match TRBD1. V shed 5 bases and J 2 bases; nucleotides not matched to a gene: 12. The germline V gene has CDR1 DFQATT and CDR2 SNEGSKA (reference sequence). The CDR3 has 15 amino acids. In nucleotides, the CDR3 is TGCAGTGCTCCCTTAGTTTCGACAGGGACCTACGAGCAGTACTTC. Protein sequence: CSAPLVSTGTYEQYF.

This clonotype was observed a few times. The chain combines TRBV20-1 with TRBJ2-3, with 10 positions matching TRBD2. V shed 5 bases and J 4 bases; nucleotides not matched to a gene: 6. The CDR3 has 14 amino acids. Germline V gene lookup returns CDR1 DFQATT and CDR2 SNEGSKA (reference sequence). The CDR3 reads CSARTSGEPDTQYF. The CDR3 nucleotides read TGCAGTGCTCGTACTAGCGGGGAGCCAGATACGCAGTATTTT.

This clonotype was counted between two and nine times. The gene calls are TRBV6-1 and TRBJ2-3; 13 bases match TRBD2. V trimming: 4 bases; J trimming: 6 bases; junction bases outside the gene matches: 7. The CDR3 spans 16 residues. Germline V gene data show CDR1 as MNHNS and CDR2 as SASEGT. The CDR3: CASSARLAGGRDTQYF. CDR3 nucleotides: TGTGCCAGCAGTGCCCGACTAGCGGGGGGTAGGGATACGCAGTATTTT.

This clonotype has a handful of counts. The genes are TRBV4-1 and TRBJ2-7; D perhaps matches TRBD2 (6 bases). The CDR3 is 15 residues long. CDR1 is MGHRA, CDR2 YSYEKL, per germline. The V gene lost 0 bases and the J gene lost 3 bases, with 12 bases spanning the gap. For the CDR3, the DNA is TGCGCCAGCAGCCAAGATGTTGCGGGGATCTACGAGCAGTACTTC. Translated: CASSQDVAGIYEQYF.

V is TRBV2 and J is TRBJ2-5; 11 positions agree with TRBD2. The germline V gene has CDR1 SNHLY and CDR2 FYNNEI. V shed 0 bases, J shed 11 bases, and the junction held 11 bases outside the gene matches. This CDR3 is built from 16 residues. The CDR3 DNA reads TGTGCCAGCAGTGAAGCGGGACTAGCGGTTCACAATGAGCAGTACTTC. It is translated as CASSEAGLAVHNEQYF.

The chain carries TRBV6-5 and TRBJ2-5, with TRBD2 identical over 15 bases. CDR3 length: 16 residues. CDR1 MNHEY and CDR2 SVGAGI come from the germline V gene. V shed 2 bases and J 11 bases; nucleotides not matched to a gene: 9. CDR3 loop: CASSYRTSGRGDEQYF. The CDR3 DNA reads as TGTGCCAGCAGTTACCGGACTAGCGGGAGGGGCGATGAGCAGTACTTC.